This TCR beta chain is drawn from a study of post-analysis software for immune sequencing data. Whole-study context: Several disease courses (relapsing-remitting, secondary progressive and progressive-relapsing) of multiple sclerosis were included.

Overall study findings and caveats: A significant reduction in normalized Chao1 diversity was observed in multiple sclerosis patients versus controls. Under the F measure, samples that were prepared in one batch clustered strongly together.

Presence of unique molecular identifiers characterized the TCR beta cDNA libraries. A population of roughly 0.85 to 10 million T cells gave rise to about 500,000 cDNA molecules. TCRdb processed the PCR reads anew with MiXCR; each CDR3 protein has one entry. The sample carries 650,000 to 900,000 distinct CDR3 sequences, 35% to 55% recorded once. Note on this clonotype: Its matching antigen is unknown.

The sequence derives from a girl aged 10 to 17 with multiple sclerosis. Sequenced input: blood.

Here the CDR3 DNA reads TGCAGCGTTGAGGTGCGGGAGCCCAGTTCGACAGATACGCAGTATTTT. Protein sequence: CSVEVREPSSTDTQYF. V and J are TRBV29-1 and TRBJ2-3; 7 bases are a match to TRBD2. This CDR3 comprises 16 residues. Trimming took 3 bases from V and 3 from J; bases not matched to a gene: 12. Germline CDR1 reads SQVTM; CDR2 reads ANQGSEA.